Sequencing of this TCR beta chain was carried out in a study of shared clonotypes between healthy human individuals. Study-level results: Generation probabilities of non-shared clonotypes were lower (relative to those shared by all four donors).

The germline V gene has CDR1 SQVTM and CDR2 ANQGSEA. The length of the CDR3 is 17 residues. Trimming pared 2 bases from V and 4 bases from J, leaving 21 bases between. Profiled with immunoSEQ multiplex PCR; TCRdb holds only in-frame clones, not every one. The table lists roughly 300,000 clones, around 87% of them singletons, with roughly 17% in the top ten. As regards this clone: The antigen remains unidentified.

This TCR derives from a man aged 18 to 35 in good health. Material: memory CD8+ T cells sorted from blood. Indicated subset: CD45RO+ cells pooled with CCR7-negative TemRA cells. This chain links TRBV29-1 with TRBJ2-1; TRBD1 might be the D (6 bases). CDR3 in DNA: TGCAGCGTTGAACCCACTCTTATGACAGGATTTTACAATGAGCAGTTCTTC. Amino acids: CSVEPTLMTGFYNEQFF.